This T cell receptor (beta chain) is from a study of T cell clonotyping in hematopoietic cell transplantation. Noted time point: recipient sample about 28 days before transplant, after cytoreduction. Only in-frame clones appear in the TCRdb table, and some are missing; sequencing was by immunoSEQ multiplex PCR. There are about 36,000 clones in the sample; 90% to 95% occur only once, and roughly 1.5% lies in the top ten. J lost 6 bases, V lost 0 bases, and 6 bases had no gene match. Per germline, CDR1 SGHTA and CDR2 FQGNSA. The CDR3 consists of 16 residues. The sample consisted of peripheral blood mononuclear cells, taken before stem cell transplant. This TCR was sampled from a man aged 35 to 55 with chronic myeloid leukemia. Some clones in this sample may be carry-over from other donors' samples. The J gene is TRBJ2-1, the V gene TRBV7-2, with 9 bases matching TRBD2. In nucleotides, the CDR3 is TGTGCCAGCAGCTTAGCGCCGGCGGGGGGGCCCAATGAGCAGTTCTTC. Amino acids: CASSLAPAGGPNEQFF.